This TCR beta chain originates from a study of blood T cell repertoires in COVID-19. At the level of the study: Samples taken during acute and convalescent COVID-19 were collected in the United States, Italy and Spain.

Cohort placement rested on clinical history that participants reported themselves. Those designated as exposed participants met a COVID-19 case within 2 weeks before study entry. Data came from immunoSEQ multiplex PCR; TCRdb stores just in-frame clones and leaves some out. The sample has approximately 380,000 clones; about 89% are singletons. The CDR3 has 14 residues. From germline, CDR1 is KGHSH and CDR2 LQKENI. Trimming shortened V by 2 bases and J by 7 bases, and 11 bases separated the two germline ends. This chain joins TRBV18 and TRBJ1-4, with D unresolved. The sequenced sample was PBMCs or T cells enriched from blood (not recorded which). The TCR sequence derives from a woman between 35 and 50 years old who had been exposed to COVID-19. CDR3 sequence: CASSPEQIREKLFF. The CDR3, as DNA: TGTGCCAGCTCACCAGAACAGATCCGTGAAAAACTGTTTTTT.